The present T cell receptor beta chain was sequenced within a study of shared clonotypes between healthy human individuals. TCRdb's table, derived via immunoSEQ multiplex PCR, lists solely in-frame clones and lacks some. Counted here are some 2 million clones, about 95% occurring once; the ten biggest clones make up 1% to 1.3%. Trimming took off 4 bases at V and 1 base at J, with 3 bases between the two ends. The germline gives CDR1 SGHNT, CDR2 YYREEE (reference sequence). CDR3 length equals 11 residues. Points from the study as a whole: Several donors held around 5% of naive CD4 clonotypes in common.

CD45RO-negative, CCR7-selected cells formed the naive CD8 fraction, which excluded terminally differentiated effector memory CD45RA+ cells. As concerns this clone: The antigen is unknown. This sample also contains other DNA sequences that code for the same CDR3.

The chain recombines TRBV5-4 with TRBJ2-7; D uncertain. The sequencing sample was made of naive CD8+ T cells sorted from blood. The TCR comes from a man aged 18 to 29 in good health. The CDR3 spells CASSNSYEQYF. DNA of the CDR3: TGTGCCAGCAGCAATTCCTACGAGCAGTACTTC.